These 5 T cell receptor beta chains came from one sample sequenced in a study of cytomegalovirus exposure and HLA in healthy donors. The PCR contained 60 Vbeta and 13 Jbeta primers. The assay was immunoSEQ multiplex PCR, and TCRdb's table has in-frame clones only and misses some. Among 55,000 to 65,000 clones listed, 65% to 90% were seen once. The material sequenced was PBMCs. The receptors come from a female donor in good health and CMV-seronegative.

This chain uses TRBV6-6 with TRBJ2-7; possible D gene TRBD1, 5 bases. The V gene's germline CDR1 is MNHNY and CDR2 SVGAGI (reference sequence). The CDR3 totals 14 residues. V shed 6 bases and J shed 2 bases, with 14 bases lying between them. CDR3 protein: CASSIPTDTYEQYF. The DNA for the CDR3 is TGTGCCAGCAGCATCCCGACGGACACCTACGAGCAGTACTTC.

This clone was picked up a small number of times. The rearrangement uses TRBV30 and TRBJ1-2, with D hard to call. The V end lost 8 bases, the J end lost 1 base, and 14 bases lay between the germline ends. Germline V CDR1 and CDR2: GTSNPN, SVGIG (reference sequence). This CDR3 contains 13 residues. The CDR3 sequence is CANDKPVNYGYTF. The CDR3 bases are TGTGCCAATGACAAGCCCGTTAACTATGGCTACACCTTC.

The V gene is TRBV6-1, the J gene TRBJ1-6; the D gene is possibly TRBD1 (6 bases). There are 18 residues in the CDR3. V lost 4 bases, J lost 0 bases, and 16 bases lay in between. Germline V gene sequence: CDR1 MNHNS, CDR2 SASEGT. The CDR3 loop reads CASSGGSDRSSYNSPLHF. The DNA for the CDR3 is TGTGCCAGCAGTGGGGGATCTGACAGGAGCTCCTATAATTCACCCCTCCACTTT.

V and J are TRBV4-1 and TRBJ2-2; 8 bases are a match to TRBD2. Germline V CDR1 and CDR2: MGHRA, YSYEKL. The CDR3 loop spans 19 amino acids. V shed 0 bases and J 5 bases; nucleotides not matched to a gene: 14. The CDR3 reads CASSQDPGGAGVGTGELFF. The CDR3 nucleotides read TGCGCCAGCAGCCAAGACCCCGGGGGGGCGGGAGTTGGAACCGGGGAGCTGTTTTTT.

The chain links TRBV7-9 to TRBJ1-1; TRBD1 agrees at 7 bases. Per germline, CDR1 SEHNR and CDR2 FQNEAQ (reference sequence). Unmatched junction bases numbered 5, after V lost 6 bases and J lost 1 base. The CDR3 is 14 amino acids. The chain's CDR3 is CASRKTGRNTEAFF. For the CDR3, the DNA is TGTGCCAGCAGGAAGACAGGGAGGAACACTGAAGCTTTCTTT.